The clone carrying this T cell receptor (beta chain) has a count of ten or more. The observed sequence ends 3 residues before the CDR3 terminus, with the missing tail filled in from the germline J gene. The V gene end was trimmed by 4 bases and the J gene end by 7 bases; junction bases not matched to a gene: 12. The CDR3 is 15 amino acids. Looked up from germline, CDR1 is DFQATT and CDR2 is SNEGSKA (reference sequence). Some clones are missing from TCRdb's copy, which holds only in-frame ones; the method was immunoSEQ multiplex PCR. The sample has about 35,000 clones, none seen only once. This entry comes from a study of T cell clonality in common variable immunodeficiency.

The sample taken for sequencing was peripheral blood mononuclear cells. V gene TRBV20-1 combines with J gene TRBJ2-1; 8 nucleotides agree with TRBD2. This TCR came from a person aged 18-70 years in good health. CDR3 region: CSAIGSSGSLNEQFF. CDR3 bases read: TGCAGTGCTATTGGTTCCAGCGGGAGCTTAAATGAG.